These 4 T cell receptor beta chains were all obtained from the same sample, sequenced in a study of cytomegalovirus exposure and HLA in healthy donors. The PCR contained 60 Vbeta and 13 Jbeta primers. Profiled with immunoSEQ multiplex PCR; TCRdb holds only in-frame clones, not every one. This table has 150,000 to 200,000 clones, roughly 77% appearing once. The specimen was PBMCs. The origin of the receptors is a woman between 25 and 40 years old in good health and CMV-seronegative.

V is TRBV7-8 and J is TRBJ2-7; TRBD1 matches at 10 bases. The CDR3 length is 14 residues. Trimming removed 9 bases from V and 1 base from J; junction bases left unmatched: 6. Germline V gives CDR1 SGHVS, CDR2 FQNEAQ. CDR3 coding DNA: TGTGCCAGTTCGACAGGGGGCTCTTCCTACGAGCAGTACTTC. Translated, it gives CASSTGGSSYEQYF.

The CDR3 sequence: CASRWGPDTGELFF. CDR3 in DNA: TGCGCCAGCAGATGGGGGCCGGACACCGGGGAGCTGTTTTTT. The chain recombines TRBV4-1 with TRBJ2-2; the D gene is possibly TRBD1 (6 bases). V shed 6 bases and J shed 3 bases, with 11 bases lying between them. Germline V gene sequence: CDR1 MGHRA, CDR2 YSYEKL. The CDR3 has 14 amino acids.

The chain joins TRBV27 to TRBJ2-2; 10 nucleotides match TRBD1. Germline lookup yields CDR1 MNHEY and CDR2 SMNVEV (reference sequence). The CDR3 contains 17 residues. The J segment lost 1 base and the V segment lost 1 base, leaving 3 bases of the junction unmatched. The CDR3 loop is CASSLYGQGGNTGELFF. The DNA for the CDR3 is TGTGCCAGCAGTTTATACGGACAGGGGGGGAACACCGGGGAGCTGTTTTTT.

This chain joins TRBV7-9 and TRBJ1-1, with TRBD1 matching over 7 bases. Germline assignment: CDR1 SEHNR and CDR2 FQNEAQ (reference sequence). The CDR3 covers 14 residues. Losses at the gene ends were 5 bases for V and 9 bases for J; bases not matched to a gene: 12. Here the CDR3 reads CASSPTGAEVKAFF. The CDR3 region has the DNA TGTGCCAGCAGCCCAACAGGGGCGGAGGTGAAAGCTTTCTTT. Drawing the rest from reference TRBV7-9 and TRBJ1-1, the complete variable domain is DTGVSQNPRHKITKRGQNVTFRCDPISEHNRLYWYRQTLGQGPEFLTYFQNEAQLEKSRLLSDRFSAERPKGSFSTLEIQRTEQGDSAMYLCASSPTGAEVKAFFGQGTRLTVV.